A selection of T cell receptor beta chains follows, all from one sample in a study of CD8+CD57+ T cells in acquired aplastic anemia. TCRdb fed the reads into MiXCR, producing one record per CDR3 protein. Among about 130,000 distinct CDR3 sequences listed, over 45% were seen once. Material: sorted CD4+, CD8+, or CD8+CD57+ T cells (not recorded which) from PBMCs. All receptors derive from a human donor in good health, serving as a control. Both conserved end residues are part of each CDR3. D genes are given only for firm matches. Part of the rows lack a size; the others show once, few, many or a class for expanded clones.

j_gene | abundance | d_gene | v_gene | CDR3aa | CDR3nt
TRBJ2-7 | many | TRBD2 | TRBV30 | CAWSVQAGGYEQYF | TGTGCCTGGAGTGTACAAGCGGGGGGCTACGAGCAGTACTTC
TRBJ1-3 | many | . | TRBV4-2 | CASSHLTGTLSGNTIYF | TGTGCCAGCAGCCACCTGACAGGTACCCTCTCTGGAAACACCATATATTTT
TRBJ1-3 | many | . | TRBV7-2 | CASSLSGNTIYF | TGTGCCAGCTCCCTCTCTGGAAACACCATATATTTT
TRBJ1-6 | many | . | TRBV20-1 | CSATGQNNSPLHF | TGCAGTGCTACTGGACAGAATAATTCACCCCTCCACTTT
TRBJ1-2 | once | TRBD1 | TRBV5-4 | CASSLGQGSDGYTF | TGTGCCAGCAGCTTGGGACAGGGAAGCGATGGCTACACCTTC
TRBJ1-2 | . | TRBD1 | TRBV19 | CASSMGTGVGGYTF | TGTGCCAGTAGTATGGGGACAGGGGTAGGTGGCTACACCTTC
TRBJ2-1 | . | TRBD2 | TRBV20-1 | CSVWGGNEQFF | TGCAGTGTTTGGGGGGGCAATGAGCAGTTCTTC
TRBJ2-5 | . | TRBD1 | TRBV10-3 | CAISESVRGPETQYF | TGTGCCATCAGTGAGTCGGTAAGGGGGCCGGAGACCCAGTACTTC
TRBJ2-3 | few | . | TRBV6-1 | CASSDPGARLLDTQYF | TGTGCCAGCAGTGATCCCGGGGCGAGATTATTAGATACGCAGTATTTT
TRBJ2-3 | many | TRBD2 | TRBV6-1 | CASAGADTQYF | TGTGCCAGCGCGGGAGCGGATACGCAGTATTTT
TRBJ2-5 | . | . | TRBV7-9 | CASSRGGAQYF | TGTGCCAGCAGCCGAGGGGGGGCCCAGTACTTC
TRBJ1-2 | many | . | TRBV2 | CASNPGPIRVYGYTF | TGTGCCAGCAACCCGGGCCCCATCCGTGTCTATGGCTACACCTTC
TRBJ2-3 | . | TRBD2 | TRBV2 | CASRVSGGTDTQYF | TGTGCCAGCAGGGTCAGCGGGGGCACAGATACGCAGTATTTT